This T cell receptor beta chain was sequenced during a study of post-analysis software for immune sequencing data (dated by TCRdb to between 2014 and 2017). About the study as a whole: Recorded disease courses included relapsing-remitting, secondary progressive and progressive-relapsing multiple sclerosis, with some patients lacking subtype annotation. The multiple sclerosis patient repertoires were compared with about a dozen previously published healthy control repertoires from donors aged roughly 6 to 25 years. A subset of samples was prepared in parallel using single-end sample barcoding, then pooled and co-amplified after Illumina adapter ligation. The investigation overall reported the following: Patients showed significantly higher frequencies than controls for roughly 5 TRBV segments, among them TRBV5-6, TRBV5-1 and TRBV20-1. The control group was slightly older than the multiple sclerosis patient group. Direct clustering with F measure revealed strong co-clustering of samples prepared in the same batch, which led to a batch-effect correction. Multiple sclerosis patients had significantly lower normalized Chao1 diversity than controls, a result that suggests substantial peripheral T-cell clonal expansion.

V is shortened by 5 bases, J by 3 bases, and the region joining them spans 19 bases. CDR1 MGHRA and CDR2 YSYEKL are derived from the germline V gene. Inclusive of the bounding cysteine and phenylalanine, the CDR3 is 16 residues long. Kept here is only the CDR3 DNA, which spans 48 bases and is read in frame from base 1. A note on this clonotype: Its cognate antigen has yet to be identified. Per-base quality was not reported, and no clone a single base away is much larger than it.

The library relied on PCR. The instrument given in TCRdb is Illumina HiSeq 2500. Unique molecular identifiers were incorporated into TCR beta cDNA libraries to reduce PCR and sequencing biases. Approximately 500,000 cDNA molecules were obtained for every 1 to 10 million input T cells, so each molecule roughly corresponded to one T cell. Patient libraries were prepared and sequenced with the same protocol used for the earlier healthy control dataset. Within a given batch, samples were prepared together, multiplexed and sequenced on the same HiSeq lane. The original methods were these. Raw barcoded reads were processed with MIGEC, and single-read molecular identifier groups were discarded before consensus assembly and CDR3 extraction. VDJtools was used for post-analysis of the clonotype tables, and diversity was normalized by down-sampling every dataset to the size of the smallest sample. In repertoire overlap clustering, CDR3 amino acid sequences, but not nucleotide sequences, were matched to correct batch-related cross-sample contamination. TCRdb reworked the public reads: Q25 trimming with fastp, MiXCR clone assembly, productive beta chains retained. All rows with the same CDR3 protein become a single entry with the most common DNA and genes. TCRdb, not the authors, supplied the V and J calls. The sample table shows roughly 600,000 distinct CDR3 sequences, and 44% are seen once. The ten biggest clones cover under 2% of the sample.

To demonstrate the VDJtools post-analysis software, TCR beta repertoires were profiled from the peripheral blood of more than ten young patients with multiple sclerosis. The patients with multiple sclerosis were children and adolescents between roughly 6 and 17 years of age. The TCR originated in a girl aged 5 to 17 with multiple sclerosis. What was sequenced was blood. Rearrangement joined TRBV4-1 to TRBJ1-1; TRBD1 is a weak D gene call, 6 bases matching. The sequence in DNA is TGCGCCAGCAGCATTCCCGGGACAAGACGGTACACTGAAGCTTTCTTT. This codes for CASSIPGTRRYTEAFF.